Here is one T cell receptor (beta chain) with its context. The repertoire was sequenced with immunoSEQ multiplex PCR; TCRdb's copy has only in-frame clones and lacks some. The sample lists roughly 30,000 clones, 65% to 85% occurring once. The data derive from a study of STAT5B mutations in CD4+ large granular lymphocyte leukemia. V lost 4 bases to trimming and J lost 4 bases; unmatched junction nucleotides: 3. There are 13 residues in the CDR3. Germline V CDR1 and CDR2: MGHDK, SYGVNS. The chain is built from TRBV25-1 and TRBJ2-7, with 8 bases lining up with TRBD2. The sequenced material came from CD4+ T cells from blood buffy coats. This clonotype originated in a human donor in good health. CDR3 sequence (DNA): TGTGCCAGCAGTGCGGGAGGGCAGTACGAGCAGTACTTC. Protein: CASSAGGQYEQYF.